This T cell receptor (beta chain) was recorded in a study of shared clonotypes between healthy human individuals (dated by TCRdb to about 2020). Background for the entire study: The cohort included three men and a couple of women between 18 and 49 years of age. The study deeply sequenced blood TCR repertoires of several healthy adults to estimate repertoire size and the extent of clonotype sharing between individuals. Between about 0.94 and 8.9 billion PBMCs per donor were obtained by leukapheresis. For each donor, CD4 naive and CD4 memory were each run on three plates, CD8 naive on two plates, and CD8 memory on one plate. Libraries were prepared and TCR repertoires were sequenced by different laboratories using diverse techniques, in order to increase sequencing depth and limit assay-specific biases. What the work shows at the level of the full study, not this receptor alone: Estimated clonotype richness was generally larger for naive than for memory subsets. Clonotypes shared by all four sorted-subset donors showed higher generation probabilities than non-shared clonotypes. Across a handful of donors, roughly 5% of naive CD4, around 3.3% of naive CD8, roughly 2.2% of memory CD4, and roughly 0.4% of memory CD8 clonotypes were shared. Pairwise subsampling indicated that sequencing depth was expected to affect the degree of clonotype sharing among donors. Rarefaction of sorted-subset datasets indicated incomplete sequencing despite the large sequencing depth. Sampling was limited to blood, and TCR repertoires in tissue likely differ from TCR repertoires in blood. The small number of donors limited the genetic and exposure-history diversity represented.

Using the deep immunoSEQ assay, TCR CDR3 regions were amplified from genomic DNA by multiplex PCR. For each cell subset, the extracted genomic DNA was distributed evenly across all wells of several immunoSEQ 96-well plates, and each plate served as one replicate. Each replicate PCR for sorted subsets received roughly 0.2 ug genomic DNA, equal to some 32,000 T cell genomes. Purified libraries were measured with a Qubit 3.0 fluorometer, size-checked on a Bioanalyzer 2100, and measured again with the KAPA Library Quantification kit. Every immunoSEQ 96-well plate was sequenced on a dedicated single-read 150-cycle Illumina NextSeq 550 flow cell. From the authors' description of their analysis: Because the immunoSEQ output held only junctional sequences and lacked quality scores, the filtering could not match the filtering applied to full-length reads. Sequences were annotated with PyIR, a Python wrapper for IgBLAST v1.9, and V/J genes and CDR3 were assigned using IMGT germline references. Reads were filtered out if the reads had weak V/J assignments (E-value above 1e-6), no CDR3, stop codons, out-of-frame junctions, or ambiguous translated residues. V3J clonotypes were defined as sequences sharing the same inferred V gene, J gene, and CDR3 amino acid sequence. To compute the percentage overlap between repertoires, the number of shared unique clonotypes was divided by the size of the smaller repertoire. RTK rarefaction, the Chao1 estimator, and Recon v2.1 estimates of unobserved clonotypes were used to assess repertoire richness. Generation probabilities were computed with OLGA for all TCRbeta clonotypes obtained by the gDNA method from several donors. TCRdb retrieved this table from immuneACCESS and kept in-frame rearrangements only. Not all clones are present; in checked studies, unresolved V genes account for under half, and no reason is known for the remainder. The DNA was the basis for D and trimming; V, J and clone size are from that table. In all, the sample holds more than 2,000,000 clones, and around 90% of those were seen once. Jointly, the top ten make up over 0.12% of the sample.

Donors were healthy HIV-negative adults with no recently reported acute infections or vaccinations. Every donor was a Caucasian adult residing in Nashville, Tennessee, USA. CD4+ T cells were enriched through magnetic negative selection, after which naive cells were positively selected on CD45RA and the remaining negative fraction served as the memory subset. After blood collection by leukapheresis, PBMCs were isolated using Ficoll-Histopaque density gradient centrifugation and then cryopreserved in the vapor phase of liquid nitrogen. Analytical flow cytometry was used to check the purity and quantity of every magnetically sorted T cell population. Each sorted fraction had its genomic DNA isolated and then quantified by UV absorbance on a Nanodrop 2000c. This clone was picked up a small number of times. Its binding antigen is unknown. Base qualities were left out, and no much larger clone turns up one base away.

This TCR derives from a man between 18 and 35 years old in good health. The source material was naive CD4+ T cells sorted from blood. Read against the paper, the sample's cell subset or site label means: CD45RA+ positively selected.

The DNA sequence follows: TGTGCCAGCAGCTCACCTACCCCCGGGGGAGGAGGTGAAAAACTGTTTTTT. This is translated as CASSSPTPGGGGEKLFF. Recombination joined TRBV5-6 with TRBJ1-4; the D gene is perhaps TRBD1, from 5 matching bases. In the germline V gene, CDR1 corresponds to SGHDT and CDR2 to YYEEEE. Relative to germline, V is 3 bases shorter and J is 7 bases shorter, with 22 bases between their ends. The CDR3 spans 17 residues, from the cysteine through the phenylalanine. Of all the DNA, just the CDR3 is kept, 51 bases in frame from base 1.